Shown below are 11 T cell receptor beta chains from a single sample sequenced in a study of blood T cell repertoires in COVID-19. This table comes from immunoSEQ multiplex PCR, and its TCRdb copy is limited to in-frame clones, with some not included. The sample lists approximately 260,000 clones, roughly nine tenths occurring once. The source material was PBMCs or T cells enriched from blood (not recorded which). All receptors come from a woman in her fifties or sixties who had recovered from COVID-19.

There are a few counts of this clone. The genes are TRBV5-1 and TRBJ1-1; D not resolved. The CDR3 is 14 amino acids. Germline lookup yields CDR1 SGHRS and CDR2 YFSETQ. Trimming pared 3 bases from V and 1 base from J, leaving 10 bases between. The chain's CDR3 is CASSYSPGNTEAFF. DNA for the CDR3: TGCGCCAGCAGCTATAGTCCGGGGAACACTGAAGCTTTCTTT. Using reference TRBV5-1 and TRBJ1-1 for the parts outside the CDR3, the full variable domain is KAGVTQTPRYLIKTRGQQVTLSCSPISGHRSVSWYQQTPGQGLQFLFEYFSETQRNKGNFPGRFSGRQFSNSRSEMNVSTLELGDSALYLCASSYSPGNTEAFFGQGTRLTVV.

The gene calls are TRBV7-9 and TRBJ1-4, with 8 bases matching TRBD1. The CDR3 extends over 15 amino acids. CDR1 and CDR2 (germline): SEHNR, FQNEAQ (reference sequence). Trimming took 1 base from V and 8 from J; bases not matched to a gene: 6. CDR3 sequence reads: CASSLGETGAEKLFF. The DNA of the CDR3 is TGTGCCAGCAGCTTAGGGGAGACAGGGGCGGAAAAACTGTTTTTT.

The CDR3: CASSAGKVQPQHF. In DNA form, the CDR3 reads TGTGCCAGCAGCGCCGGGAAGGTACAGCCCCAGCATTTT. The rearrangement uses TRBV28 and TRBJ1-5; D unclear. V was shortened by 6 bases and J by 7 bases, with 13 bases between the two germline ends. The CDR3 has 13 amino acids. Germline values: CDR1 MDHEN, CDR2 SYDVKM.

V usage is TRBV6-1 and J usage is TRBJ2-5; tentative D call: TRBD2 (5 bases). CDR1 is MNHNS, CDR2 SASEGT, per germline. This CDR3 has 16 residues. V was shortened by 2 bases and J by 7 bases, with 20 bases between the two germline ends. CDR3 protein: CASSELRREYEGTQYF. For the CDR3, the DNA is TGTGCCAGCAGTGAATTGCGGCGTGAATACGAGGGGACCCAGTACTTC.

The V call is TRBV28, the J call TRBJ1-2, with 8 nucleotides matching TRBD1. This CDR3 spans 14 amino acids. Trimming took 4 bases from V and 3 from J; bases not matched to a gene: 4. The germline V gene has CDR1 MDHEN and CDR2 SYDVKM. The CDR3 bases are TGTGCCAGCAGTTCCGGACAGGGCGACTATGGCTACACCTTC. This translates into CASSSGQGDYGYTF.

This chain links TRBV5-8 with TRBJ1-6; TRBD1 matches at 7 bases. The CDR3 consists of 14 residues. V lost 5 bases, J lost 9 bases, and 8 bases stayed unmatched. In germline, CDR1 is SGHTS, CDR2 YDEGEE. CDR3 region: CASSPRQGSSPLHF. Written as DNA, the CDR3 is TGTGCCAGCAGTCCCAGACAGGGTAGTTCACCCCTCCACTTT.

This clone showed up just once. The rearrangement joins TRBV30 to TRBJ1-6; D unresolved. In germline, CDR1 is GTSNPN, CDR2 SVGIG (reference sequence). The CDR3 covers 14 residues. V lost 3 bases and J 0 bases, leaving 6 bases between the germline ends. CDR3 region: CAWRSGSYNSPLHF. Here the CDR3 DNA reads TGTGCCTGGAGGAGTGGCTCCTATAATTCACCCCTCCACTTT.

The gene calls are TRBV28 and TRBJ2-7, with TRBD2 as a possible D gene (6 bases). Germline loops: CDR1 MDHEN, CDR2 SYDVKM. V shed 3 bases and J shed 0 bases, with 15 bases lying between them. The CDR3 is 16 amino acids. DNA for the CDR3: TGTGCCAGCAGTTTTGGCATAGCGACTAGCTCCTACGAGCAGTACTTC. Translating gives CASSFGIATSSYEQYF.

V is TRBV10-1 and J is TRBJ1-5, with a possible D match to TRBD1 (5 bases). V was shortened by 0 bases and J by 5 bases, with 20 bases between the two germline ends. CDR3 length: 18 amino acids. Germline V lookup: CDR1 WNHNN, CDR2 SYGVQD (reference sequence). The DNA of the CDR3 is TGCGCCAGCAGTGAGTCGAAGTGGGCAGGGAAAGACTATCAGCCCCAGCATTTT. Protein sequence: CASSESKWAGKDYQPQHF.

The rearrangement joins TRBV6-6 to TRBJ1-5, with no clear D. This CDR3 contains 11 residues. From germline, CDR1 is MNHNY and CDR2 SVGAGI (reference sequence). The V and J ends lost 6 bases and 6 bases respectively, with 6 bases between them. CDR3 DNA sequence: TGTGCCAGCAGCAATAGTCAGCCCCAGCATTTT. It encodes CASSNSQPQHF.

V gene TRBV28 combines with J gene TRBJ1-2, with TRBD1 identical over 12 bases. This CDR3 comprises 14 residues. Germline CDR1 is MDHEN and CDR2 is SYDVKM. Losses at the gene ends were 4 bases for V and 6 bases for J; bases not matched to a gene: 3. The CDR3 sequence is CASSWGTGGNGYTF. The CDR3 DNA reads TGTGCCAGCAGTTGGGGGACAGGGGGCAATGGCTACACCTTC.